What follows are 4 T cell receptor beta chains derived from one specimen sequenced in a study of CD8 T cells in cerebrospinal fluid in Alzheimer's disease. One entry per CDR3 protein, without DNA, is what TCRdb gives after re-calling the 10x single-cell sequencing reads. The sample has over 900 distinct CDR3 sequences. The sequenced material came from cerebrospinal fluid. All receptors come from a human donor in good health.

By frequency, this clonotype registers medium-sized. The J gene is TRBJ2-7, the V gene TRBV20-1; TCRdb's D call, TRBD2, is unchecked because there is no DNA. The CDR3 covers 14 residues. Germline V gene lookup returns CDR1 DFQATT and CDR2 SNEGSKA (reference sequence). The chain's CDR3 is CSARVPTSLREQYF.

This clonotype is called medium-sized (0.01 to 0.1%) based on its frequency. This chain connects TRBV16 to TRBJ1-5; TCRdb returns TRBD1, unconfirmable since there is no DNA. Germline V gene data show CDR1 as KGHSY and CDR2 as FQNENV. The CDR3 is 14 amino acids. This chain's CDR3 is CASSRDRVNQPQHF.

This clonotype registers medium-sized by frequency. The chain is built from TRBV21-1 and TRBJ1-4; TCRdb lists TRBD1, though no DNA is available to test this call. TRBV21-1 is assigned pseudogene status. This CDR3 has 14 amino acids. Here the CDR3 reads CASSASRVEEKLFF.

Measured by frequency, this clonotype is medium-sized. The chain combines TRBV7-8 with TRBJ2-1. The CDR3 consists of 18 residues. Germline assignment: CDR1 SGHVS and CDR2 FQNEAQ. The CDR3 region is CASSLRVGVLSSYNEQFF.